This T cell receptor (beta chain) is drawn from a study of technical replicates of blood from a handful of donors. The data were produced by immunoSEQ multiplex PCR, yet TCRdb's version contains in-frame clones alone and is incomplete. The sample contains roughly 68,000 clones, roughly 90% of which appear only once. As to this clone: In the same sample, other DNA sequences code for this CDR3.

The CDR3 has 13 residues. The germline gives CDR1 LGHNA, CDR2 YSLEER. V was clipped by 3 bases and J by 2 bases, with 7 bases between them. The sequencing sample was made of PBMCs. This chain uses TRBV4-3 with TRBJ1-2; D is perhaps TRBD1 (6 bases). The TCR sequence derives from a human donor in good health. Some clones in this sample may be carry-over from other donors' samples. For the CDR3, the DNA is TGCGCCAGCAGCCAGGGACAAAACTATGGCTACACCTTC. It translates to CASSQGQNYGYTF.